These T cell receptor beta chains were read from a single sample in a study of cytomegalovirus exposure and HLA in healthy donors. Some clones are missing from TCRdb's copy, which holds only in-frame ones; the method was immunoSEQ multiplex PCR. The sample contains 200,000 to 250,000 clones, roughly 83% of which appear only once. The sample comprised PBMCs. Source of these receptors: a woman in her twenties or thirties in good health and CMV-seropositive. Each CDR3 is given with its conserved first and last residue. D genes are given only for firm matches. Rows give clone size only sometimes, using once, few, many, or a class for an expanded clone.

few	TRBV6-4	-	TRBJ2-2	CASSDGRAGNTGELFF	TGTGCCAGCAGTGACGGAAGAGCGGGTAACACCGGGGAGCTGTTTTTT
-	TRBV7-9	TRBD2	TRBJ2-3	CATIAGEDTQYF	TGTGCCACGATAGCGGGAGAAGATACGCAGTATTTT
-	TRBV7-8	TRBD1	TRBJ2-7	CASSSPGTGPSEQYF	TGTGCCAGCAGCTCGCCCGGGACAGGGCCCTCCGAGCAGTACTTC
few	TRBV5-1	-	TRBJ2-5	CASSHIGGRWETQYF	TGCGCCAGCAGCCACATAGGGGGGCGGTGGGAGACCCAGTACTTC
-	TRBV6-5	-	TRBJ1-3	CASSSGSTIYF	TGTGCCAGCAGTTCAGGGTCCACCATATATTTT
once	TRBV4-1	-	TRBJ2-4	CASSQGQATNIQYF	TGCGCCAGCAGCCAAGGCCAGGCTACAAACATTCAGTACTTC
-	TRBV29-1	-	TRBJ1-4	CSAPSEGTNEKLFF	TGCAGCGCCCCCTCTGAGGGGACTAATGAAAAACTGTTTTTT
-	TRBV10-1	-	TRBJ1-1	CASSESYPPGSTEAFF	TGCGCCAGCAGTGAGTCTTACCCCCCAGGGTCTACTGAAGCTTTCTTT
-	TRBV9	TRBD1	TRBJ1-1	CASSVGTGTREEAFF	TGTGCCAGCAGCGTAGGGACAGGGACTCGGGAGGAAGCTTTCTTT
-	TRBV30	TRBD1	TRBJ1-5	CAWSGTGRQPQHF	TGTGCCTGGAGTGGGACAGGGCGTCAGCCCCAGCATTTT
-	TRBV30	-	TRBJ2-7	CAWSQGSIHEQYF	TGTGCCTGGAGCCAGGGGAGTATCCACGAGCAGTACTTC
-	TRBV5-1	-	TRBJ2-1	CASSLEARGGYNEQFF	TGCGCCAGCAGCTTGGAAGCTAGAGGCGGGTACAATGAGCAGTTCTTC
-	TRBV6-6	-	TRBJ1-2	CASSQGMDYGYTF	TGTGCCAGCAGCCAGGGGATGGACTATGGCTACACCTTC
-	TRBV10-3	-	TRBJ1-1	CAISESGGNTEAFF	TGTGCCATCAGCGAGTCAGGCGGGAACACTGAAGCTTTCTTT
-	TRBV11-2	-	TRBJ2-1	CASSPRDNEQFF	TGTGCCAGCAGCCCCCGGGACAATGAGCAGTTCTTC
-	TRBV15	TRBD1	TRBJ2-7	CATSRDRGYGYEQYF	TGTGCCACCAGCAGGGACAGGGGGTACGGCTACGAGCAGTACTTC
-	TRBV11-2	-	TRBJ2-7	CASSPITSYEQYF	TGTGCCAGCAGCCCTATAACTTCCTACGAGCAGTACTTC
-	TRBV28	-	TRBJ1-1	CASSLAVEAFF	TGTGCCAGCAGTTTAGCGGTGGAAGCTTTCTTT
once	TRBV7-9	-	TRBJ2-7	CASTDTRGDEQYF	TGTGCCAGCACCGACACTAGGGGTGACGAGCAGTACTTC
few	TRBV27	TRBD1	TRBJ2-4	CASSIVRPSGTGENIQYF	TGTGCCAGCAGTATTGTGAGACCCAGCGGGACAGGGGAAAACATTCAGTACTTC
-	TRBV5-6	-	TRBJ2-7	CASSGLVIGTYEQYF	TGTGCCAGCAGCGGCCTGGTGATTGGGACCTACGAGCAGTACTTC
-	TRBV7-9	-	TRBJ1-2	CASSSGTPYGYTF	TGTGCCAGCAGCTCTGGAACCCCCTATGGCTACACCTTC
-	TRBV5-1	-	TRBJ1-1	CASSLNTWGNTEAFF	TGCGCCAGCAGCTTGAATACGTGGGGAAACACTGAAGCTTTCTTT
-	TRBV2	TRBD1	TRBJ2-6	CASSGVGGTGANVLTF	TGTGCCAGCAGTGGAGTAGGGGGCACTGGGGCCAACGTCCTGACTTTC
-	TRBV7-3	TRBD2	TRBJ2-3	CASSLTGGRGDTQYF	TGTGCCAGCAGCTTAACAGGCGGGAGGGGTGATACGCAGTATTTT
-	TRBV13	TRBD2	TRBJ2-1	CASSSVASGGYNEQFF	TGTGCCAGCAGCTCTGTGGCTAGCGGGGGGTACAATGAGCAGTTCTTC
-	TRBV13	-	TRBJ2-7	CASSLSWRDSYEQYF	TGTGCCAGCAGCTTAAGCTGGCGGGACTCCTACGAGCAGTACTTC
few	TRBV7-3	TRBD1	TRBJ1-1	CASSLNRGNTEAFF	TGTGCCAGCAGCTTAAACAGGGGGAACACTGAAGCTTTCTTT
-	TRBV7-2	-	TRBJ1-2	CASSYDSYRGYTF	TGTGCCAGCAGCTACGACAGCTATCGCGGCTACACCTTC
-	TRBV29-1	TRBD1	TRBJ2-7	CSAEGQGANEQYF	TGCAGTGCGGAGGGACAGGGGGCGAACGAGCAGTACTTC
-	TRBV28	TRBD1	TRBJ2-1	CASSRTGGFNEQFF	TGTGCCAGCAGTCGGACAGGGGGCTTCAATGAGCAGTTCTTC
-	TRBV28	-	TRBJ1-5	CASSFGRWGNQPQHF	TGTGCCAGCAGTTTTGGACGGTGGGGCAATCAGCCCCAGCATTTT
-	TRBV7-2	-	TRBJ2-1	CASSGGGSEQFF	TGTGCCAGCAGCGGAGGGGGCAGTGAGCAGTTCTTC
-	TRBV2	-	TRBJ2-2	CASSELPGFGELFF	TGTGCCAGCAGTGAACTGCCAGGGTTCGGGGAGCTGTTTTTT
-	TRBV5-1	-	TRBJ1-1	CASSLDGTEAFF	TGCGCCAGCAGCTTGGACGGCACTGAAGCTTTCTTT
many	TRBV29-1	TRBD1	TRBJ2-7	CSVAEQGRTYEQYF	TGCAGCGTAGCGGAACAGGGGCGAACCTACGAGCAGTACTTC
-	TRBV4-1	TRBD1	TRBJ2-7	CASSLGDRGDDEQYF	TGCGCCAGCAGCCTTGGGGACAGGGGAGACGACGAGCAGTACTTC
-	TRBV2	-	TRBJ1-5	CASSVVGYGNQPQHF	TGTGCCAGCAGTGTGGTAGGGTACGGCAATCAGCCCCAGCATTTT
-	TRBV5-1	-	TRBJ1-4	CASSPRMAPSSEKLFF	TGCGCCAGCAGCCCTCGAATGGCACCCTCTAGTGAAAAACTGTTTTTT
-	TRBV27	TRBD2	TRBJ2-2	CASSSPLTSGHTGELFF	TGTGCCAGCAGTTCCCCTTTGACTAGCGGACACACCGGGGAGCTGTTTTTT
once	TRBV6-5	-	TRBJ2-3	CASRVGGQFTDTQYF	TGTGCCAGCAGGGTTGGGGGACAATTCACAGATACGCAGTATTTT
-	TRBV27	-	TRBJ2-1	CASSNPVSSYNEQFF	TGTGCCAGCAGCAATCCAGTGAGCTCCTACAATGAGCAGTTCTTC
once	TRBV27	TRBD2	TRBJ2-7	CASSPRTSGYYEQYF	TGTGCCAGCAGCCCCAGGACTAGCGGGTATTACGAGCAGTACTTC
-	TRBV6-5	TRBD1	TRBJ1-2	CASRRDRVGHGYTF	TGTGCCAGCAGAAGGGACAGGGTAGGACATGGCTACACCTTC
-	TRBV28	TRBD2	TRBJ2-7	CASSPSSGSYEQYF	TGTGCCAGCAGTCCCTCTAGCGGGAGCTACGAGCAGTACTTC
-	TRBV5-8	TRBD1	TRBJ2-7	CASSFEGGTGWYEQYF	TGTGCCAGCAGCTTTGAAGGCGGGACAGGGTGGTACGAGCAGTACTTC
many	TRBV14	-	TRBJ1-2	CASSQVGRVYGYTF	TGTGCCAGCAGCCAAGTGGGCAGGGTTTATGGCTACACCTTC
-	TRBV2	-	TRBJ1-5	CASSPQAGQPQHF	TGTGCCAGCAGTCCCCAGGCGGGCCAGCCCCAGCATTTT